What follows is one T cell receptor (beta chain) and its context. Repertoires were generated with immunoSEQ multiplex PCR, while TCRdb's copy carries only in-frame clones and drops some. The sample contains 250,000 to 350,000 clones, roughly 85% of which appear only once. The participants were between about 18 and 90 years old and came from 24 US areas. Two negative PCRs, clearance, or symptom resolution characterized the recovered Cohort 3 donors. This sample is drawn from a study of blood T cell repertoires in COVID-19. Overall study context: Material from acute and convalescent COVID-19 was sourced from the United States, Italy and Spain. The analysed material was cDNA or gDNA that came from T cells, B-cell-depleted T cells, or PBMCs.

Trimming shortened V by 11 bases and J by 3 bases, and 14 bases separated the two germline ends. CDR3 length equals 13 residues. Germline CDR1 reads SGHVS; CDR2 reads FQNEAQ. The rearrangement links TRBV7-8 to TRBJ2-1; TRBD2 is a possible D gene (5 bases). This sequence originates from a woman aged 45-65 years who had recovered from COVID-19. The sequencing sample was made of PBMCs or T cells enriched from blood (not recorded which). The CDR3 region is CAVNLAIYNEQFF. CDR3 sequence (DNA): TGTGCCGTCAACCTAGCCATCTACAATGAGCAGTTCTTC.